This TCR beta chain was identified during a study of blood T cell repertoires in COVID-19. Study in general: Samples came from the United States, Italy and Spain, spanning acute and convalescent COVID-19.

How the authors handled the data: Reference gene primer amplification gave estimated nucleated cell counts. Produced via immunoSEQ multiplex PCR; TCRdb's table is partial and in-frame only. The V and J calls and clone size come from that table; D and trimming were worked out from the DNA. The sample includes some 200,000 clones, roughly 89% of them seen just once. Residents of under 25 US areas, aged roughly 18 to 89 years, made up the participants. Trimming shortened V by 5 bases and J by 7 bases, and 19 bases separated the two germline ends. The CDR3 is made up of 15 amino acids. Germline V gene sequence: CDR1 LGHNT, CDR2 FRNRAP.

The sequencing sample was made of PBMCs or T cells enriched from blood (not recorded which). The origin of this receptor is a man aged 18 to 30 with acute COVID-19. The chain combines TRBV12-5 with TRBJ2-3; possible D gene TRBD1, 5 bases. The DNA for the CDR3 is TGTGCTAGTGGTGCCCCTTTAGACAGTCCACATACGCAGTATTTT. This translates into CASGAPLDSPHTQYF.